This paragraph covers one T cell receptor beta chain sequence. The data stem from a study of blood T cell repertoires in COVID-19. In the original workflow: For nucleated cells, counts were estimated from reference gene primer amplification. Sequencing used immunoSEQ multiplex PCR; TCRdb keeps in-frame clones, though not all of them. Clone size and V and J calls were adopted from that table, with D and trimming inferred from the DNA. The repertoire has around 100,000 clones, about 89% of them found once; the top ten carry 20%. Germline CDR1 SGHRS, CDR2 YFSETQ. V gave up 5 bases and J gave up 6 bases; unmatched junction bases: 15. The CDR3 runs to 16 residues.

The receptor was isolated from a human donor in a cohort sampled during active COVID-19. J is TRBJ2-7 and V is TRBV5-1, with 9 nucleotides matching TRBD2. The source material was peripheral blood. The chain's CDR3 is CASRVGREGLPSEQYF. DNA for the CDR3: TGCGCCAGCAGGGTAGGGCGGGAGGGCCTCCCGTCCGAGCAGTACTTC.